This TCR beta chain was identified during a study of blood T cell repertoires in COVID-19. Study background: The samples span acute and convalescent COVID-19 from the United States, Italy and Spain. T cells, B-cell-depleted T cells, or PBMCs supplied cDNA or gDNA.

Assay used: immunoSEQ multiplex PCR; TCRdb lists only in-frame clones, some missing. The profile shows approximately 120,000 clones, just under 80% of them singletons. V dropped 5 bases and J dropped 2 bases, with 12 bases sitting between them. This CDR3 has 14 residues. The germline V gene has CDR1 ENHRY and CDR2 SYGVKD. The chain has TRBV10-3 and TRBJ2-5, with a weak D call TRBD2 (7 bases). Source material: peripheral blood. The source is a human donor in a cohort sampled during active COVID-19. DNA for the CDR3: TGTGCCATCAGTCAACGGGGGGCACAAGAGACCCAGTACTTC. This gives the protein CAISQRGAQETQYF.